This T cell receptor beta chain was observed in a study of regulatory dendritic cells for organ transplantation. General study results and limits: Considerable individual heterogeneity was seen in alloreactive memory CD8+ T cells. Among resting subsets, memory CD8+ cells contained the most alloreactive clonotypes.

The V gene's germline CDR1 is SGHNT and CDR2 YENEEA. With 6 bases removed from V and 0 bases from J, the gap between germline ends came to 12 bases. This CDR3 is built from 14 residues. FACS sorted CD4+ or CD8+ T cells into CD45RA+ naive and CD45RO+ memory. Clones were read by immunoSEQ multiplex PCR, and TCRdb kept only the in-frame ones, dropping some. The repertoire holds 21,000 or so clones, with around two thirds as singletons. Comment on this clone: Antigen: not known.

This sequence was found in a human donor in good health. Sequencing was carried out using memory CD4+ T cells from blood. This sample's subset: CD45RO+ memory T cells. The J gene is TRBJ2-7, the V gene TRBV11-3; the D is unclear. The CDR3 protein is CASRPNLLSYEQYF. The DNA for the CDR3 is TGTGCCAGCAGACCTAACCTCCTCTCCTACGAGCAGTACTTC.